This TCR beta chain was sequenced during a study of post-analysis software for immune sequencing data (dated by TCRdb to between 2015 and 2017). At the level of the whole study: The recorded disease courses included relapsing-remitting, secondary progressive and progressive-relapsing multiple sclerosis, and some patients had no subtype annotation. The multiple sclerosis patient repertoires were compared with ten to eleven previously published healthy control repertoires from donors aged about 6 to 25 years. A subset of samples was prepared in parallel using single-end sample barcoding, then pooled and co-amplified after Illumina adapter ligation. General findings and caveats noted by the study authors: Multiple sclerosis patients had significantly lower normalized Chao1 diversity than controls, a result that suggests substantial peripheral T-cell clonal expansion. A few TRBV segments, including TRBV5-6, TRBV5-1 and TRBV20-1, were significantly more frequent in patients than controls. Strong co-clustering of samples prepared in the same batch was shown by direct clustering with F measure, prompting a batch-effect correction. The control group was slightly older than the multiple sclerosis patient group.

Its CDR3 holds 12 amino acids, cysteine through phenylalanine. CDR3 DNA only is kept here, 36 bases in frame from base 1. CDR1 and CDR2 were assigned from the germline V gene as KGHDR and SFDVKD. Deletion took 5 bases off V and 3 bases off J, with a span of 6 bases between the germline ends. On this clonotype: Its antigen is currently not known. Base qualities are missing; no much larger clone stands one base away.

To demonstrate the VDJtools post-analysis software, TCR beta repertoires were profiled from the peripheral blood of about 13 young patients with multiple sclerosis. The multiple sclerosis patients were children and adolescents between about 6 and 16 years of age. To prepare the library, PCR was applied. Data came from an Illumina HiSeq 2500. To reduce PCR and sequencing biases, unique molecular identifiers were incorporated into the TCR beta cDNA libraries. Approximately 500,000 cDNA molecules were obtained per 1 to 10 million input T cells, so each molecule approximated one T cell. The patient libraries were prepared and sequenced using the same protocol as the earlier healthy control dataset. Samples belonging to the same batch were prepared together, multiplexed and sequenced on a shared HiSeq lane. Per the original workflow: MIGEC was used to process the raw barcoded reads, and molecular identifier groups with only a single read were discarded before consensus assembly and CDR3 extraction. VDJtools was used for post-analysis of the clonotype tables, with diversity normalized by down-sampling every dataset to the smallest sample size. Repertoire overlap clustering matched CDR3 amino acid but not nucleotide sequences to correct batch-related cross-sample contamination. TCRdb handled the public reads itself, with Q25 trimming in fastp and clone calling in MiXCR, and kept productive beta chains. For every CDR3 protein sequence, its rows merge into one entry that carries the most common genes and DNA. Here the V and J calls rest on TCRdb's processing, not on the authors' analysis. Recorded for this sample are about 770,000 distinct CDR3 sequences; under 60% of them occurred a single time. Just under 5% of the sample is taken by the ten largest.

The sample taken for sequencing was blood. The chain employs TRBV24-1 and TRBJ1-2; too little of a D gene remains to name it. The sequence came from a girl aged 10 to 17 with multiple sclerosis. The bases read TGTGCCACCAGTGCGGGTGACTATGGCTACACCTTC. The encoded protein is CATSAGDYGYTF.